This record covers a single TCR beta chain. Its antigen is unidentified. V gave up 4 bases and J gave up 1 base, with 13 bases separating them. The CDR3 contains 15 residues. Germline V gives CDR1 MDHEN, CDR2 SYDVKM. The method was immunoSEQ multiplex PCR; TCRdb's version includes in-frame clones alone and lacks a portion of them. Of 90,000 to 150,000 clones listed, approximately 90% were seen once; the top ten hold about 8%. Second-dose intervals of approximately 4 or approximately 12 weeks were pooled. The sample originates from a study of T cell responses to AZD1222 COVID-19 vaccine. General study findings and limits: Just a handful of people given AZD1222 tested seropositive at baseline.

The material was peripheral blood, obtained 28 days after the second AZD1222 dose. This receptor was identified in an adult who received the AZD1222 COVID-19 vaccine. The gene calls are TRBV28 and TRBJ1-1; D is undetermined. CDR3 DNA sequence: TGTGCCAGCAGTTCCCGGTCCTTAGGGAACACTGAAGCTTTCTTT. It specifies CASSSRSLGNTEAFF.